The 19 T cell receptor beta chains given below trace back to one sample, sequenced in a study of immune evolution from preneoplasia to lung adenocarcinoma. Libraries were prepared by immunoSEQ multiplex PCR; TCRdb keeps only in-frame clonotypes and omits some of them. This table holds 3,500 to 4,500 clones, approximately 85% found once. The sequencing sample was made of FFPE invasive lung adenocarcinoma tissue. The receptors come from a person between 50 and 60 years old with lung adenocarcinoma.

The gene calls are TRBV30 and TRBJ2-2; D is uncertain. CDR1 is GTSNPN and CDR2 is SVGIG in the germline V gene (reference sequence). V lost 5 bases and J 6 bases, leaving 13 bases between the germline ends. CDR3 size: 13 residues. The CDR3 DNA reads TGTGCCTGGGGGTTGGGTGCTTCCGGGGAGCTGTTTTTT. It codes for CAWGLGASGELFF.

This chain joins TRBV28 and TRBJ2-5, with 9 bases aligning to TRBD1. The V and J ends lost 4 bases and 0 bases, in that order; junction bases with no gene match: 3. Germline V gene data show CDR1 as MDHEN and CDR2 as SYDVKM. The CDR3 has 15 amino acids. CDR3 protein: CASSWDRAYQETQYF. CDR3 nucleotide sequence: TGTGCCAGCAGTTGGGACAGGGCCTACCAAGAGACCCAGTACTTC.

The rearrangement uses TRBV6-1 and TRBJ2-7; TRBD1 agrees at 12 bases. V trimming: 1 base; J trimming: 6 bases; junction bases outside the gene matches: 7. The CDR3 is made up of 16 amino acids. Germline V CDR1 and CDR2: MNHNS, SASEGT. The CDR3 DNA follows: TGTGCCAGCAGTGAAGAATCGGGGACAGGGGGCGCCGAGCAGTACTTC. This sequence encodes CASSEESGTGGAEQYF.

Only one count was recorded for this clone. The chain carries TRBV28 and TRBJ1-3; 8 positions match TRBD1. The germline gives CDR1 MDHEN, CDR2 SYDVKM. V dropped 6 bases and J dropped 2; count of bases not matched to a gene: 6. The CDR3 runs to 15 residues. CDR3 protein: CASRGTGLPGNTIYF. DNA of the CDR3: TGTGCCAGCAGGGGGACAGGTTTGCCTGGAAACACCATATATTTT.

The chain uses TRBV10-2 and TRBJ2-3; TRBD1 or TRBD2 may be the D gene (5 bases each). Germline-derived CDR1 and CDR2 are WSHSY and SAAADI. The CDR3 has 13 residues. Trimming stripped 8 bases from V and 0 bases from J, with 9 bases between. The CDR3 region is CASLRDSTDTQYF. In nucleotides, the CDR3 is TGCGCCAGCCTCCGGGACAGCACAGATACGCAGTATTTT.

CDR3 sequence: CASNGGNGYTF. CDR3 DNA sequence: TGTGCCAGTAATGGTGGGAATGGCTACACCTTC. V and J are TRBV19 and TRBJ1-2; no definite D call. Germline-derived CDR1 and CDR2 are LNHDA and SQIVND (reference sequence). V was cut by 7 bases and J by 6 bases, with 9 bases left in between. The CDR3 spans 11 residues.

The chain joins TRBV6-1 to TRBJ2-3, with D possibly being TRBD2 (5 bases). Germline lookup yields CDR1 MNHNS and CDR2 SASEGT. The CDR3 length is 14 residues. V dropped 7 bases and J dropped 2 bases, with 13 bases sitting between them. This CDR3 is CASKRELFTDTQYF. The DNA for the CDR3 is TGTGCCAGCAAAAGGGAGTTATTCACAGATACGCAGTATTTT.

V is TRBV18 and J is TRBJ1-2; tentatively, D is TRBD1 (6 bases). Looked up from germline, CDR1 is KGHSH and CDR2 is LQKENI. The CDR3 consists of 16 residues. Trimming pared 4 bases from V and 4 bases from J, leaving 19 bases between. The CDR3: CASSRQSRDMGYGYTF. The CDR3 DNA follows: TGTGCCAGCTCACGACAGTCCCGGGACATGGGCTATGGCTACACCTTC.

The chain couples TRBV6-1 to TRBJ1-5; D unresolved. The CDR3 has 13 amino acids. Germline-derived CDR1 and CDR2 are MNHNS and SASEGT. Trimming removed 4 bases from V and 7 bases from J, with 11 bases in between. The CDR3 sequence: CASSVGVQQPQHF. The CDR3 nucleotides read TGTGCCAGCAGTGTGGGCGTCCAGCAGCCCCAGCATTTT.

This chain joins TRBV10-3 and TRBJ2-2, with 7 bases fitting TRBD1. Trimming at V came to 8 bases and at J to 4 bases, leaving 7 bases not matched to a gene. Germline V CDR1 and CDR2: ENHRY, SYGVKD. This CDR3 has 14 amino acids. This CDR3 reads CAIDRAGGTGELFF. For the CDR3, the DNA is TGTGCCATCGACAGGGCGGGTGGCACCGGGGAGCTGTTTTTT.

The CDR3 DNA sequence: TGTGCCAGTAGTATGACAGGGGCCACTGAAGCTTTCTTT. It translates to CASSMTGATEAFF. The V call is TRBV19, the J call TRBJ1-1; the match to TRBD1 covers 8 bases. Germline V CDR1 and CDR2: LNHDA, SQIVND (reference sequence). The CDR3 extends over 13 amino acids. Trimming cost V 3 bases and J 4 bases; bases outside gene matches: 1.

This chain links TRBV5-6 with TRBJ2-5; a weak D match, TRBD1 (6 bases). With 0 bases removed from V and 5 bases from J, the gap between germline ends came to 11 bases. Per the germline V gene, CDR1 is SGHDT and CDR2 is YYEEEE. The CDR3 spans 14 residues. The CDR3 sequence is CASSLGGRQETQYF. The CDR3 nucleotides are TGTGCCAGCAGCTTGGGGGGGCGTCAGGAGACCCAGTACTTC.

This clone has just one count. The CDR3 region is CASSSTVYEQYF. The CDR3 DNA sequence: TGTGCCAGCAGTTCGACAGTCTACGAGCAGTACTTC. The V gene is TRBV6-6, the J gene TRBJ2-7; D perhaps matches TRBD1 (5 bases). V lost 4 bases to trimming and J lost 3 bases, with 7 bases between them. The CDR3 totals 12 residues. Germline V gene lookup returns CDR1 MNHNY and CDR2 SVGAGI (reference sequence).

The V gene is TRBV13, the J gene TRBJ2-3, with D possibly called TRBD1 or TRBD2 (6 bases each). Trimming stripped 3 bases from V and 5 bases from J, with 18 bases between. This CDR3 has 16 residues. Germline V gene lookup returns CDR1 PRHDT and CDR2 FYEKMQ (reference sequence). The CDR3 bases are TGTGCCAGCAGCTTCGGACGGGGGAGAGGGGGAGATACGCAGTATTTT. Protein product: CASSFGRGRGGDTQYF.

Only one count was recorded for this clone. The gene calls are TRBV27 and TRBJ1-2; D call uncertain. The CDR3 extends over 15 amino acids. Trimming shortened V by 1 base and J by 8 bases, and 17 bases separated the two germline ends. CDR1 MNHEY and CDR2 SMNVEV come from the germline V gene (reference sequence). CDR3 protein: CASSLFPPTARGYTF. CDR3 nucleotides: TGTGCCAGCAGTTTATTCCCCCCCACGGCGCGAGGCTACACCTTC.

The chain joins TRBV28 to TRBJ1-4; 7 nucleotides agree with TRBD1. The germline V gene encodes CDR1 MDHEN and CDR2 SYDVKM. V dropped 2 bases and J dropped 7; count of bases not matched to a gene: 4. The CDR3 covers 14 residues. The CDR3 reads CASSLNPGGEKLFF. The CDR3 DNA follows: TGTGCCAGCAGTTTAAATCCAGGGGGTGAAAAACTGTTTTTT.

The V call is TRBV5-1, the J call TRBJ2-5, with TRBD1 identical over 9 bases. Germline V gene lookup returns CDR1 SGHRS and CDR2 YFSETQ. This CDR3 is built from 17 residues. Trimming at V came to 0 bases and at J to 5 bases, leaving 11 bases not matched to a gene. CDR3 sequence (DNA): TGCGCCAGCAGCTTGGGACAGGGGGAATCTGGTTCGGAGACCCAGTACTTC. Protein sequence: CASSLGQGESGSETQYF.

The V and J genes are TRBV6-5 and TRBJ1-3; D call uncertain. Between the trimmed V and J ends, which lost 3 bases and 0 bases, there was a span of 6 bases. This CDR3 has 14 residues. CDR1 and CDR2 from the germline V gene are MNHEY and SVGAGI. CDR3 loop: CASSYTASGNTIYF. For the CDR3, the DNA is TGTGCCAGCAGTTATACAGCCTCTGGAAACACCATATATTTT.

The J gene is TRBJ2-3, the V gene TRBV5-8; D is perhaps TRBD2 (6 bases). CDR1 and CDR2 from the germline V gene are SGHTS and YDEGEE. This CDR3 has 14 residues. V was clipped by 4 bases and J by 2 bases, with 11 bases between them. The CDR3 loop is CASSAGLPTDTQYF. The CDR3 coding sequence is TGTGCCAGCAGCGCGGGACTCCCCACAGATACGCAGTATTTT.